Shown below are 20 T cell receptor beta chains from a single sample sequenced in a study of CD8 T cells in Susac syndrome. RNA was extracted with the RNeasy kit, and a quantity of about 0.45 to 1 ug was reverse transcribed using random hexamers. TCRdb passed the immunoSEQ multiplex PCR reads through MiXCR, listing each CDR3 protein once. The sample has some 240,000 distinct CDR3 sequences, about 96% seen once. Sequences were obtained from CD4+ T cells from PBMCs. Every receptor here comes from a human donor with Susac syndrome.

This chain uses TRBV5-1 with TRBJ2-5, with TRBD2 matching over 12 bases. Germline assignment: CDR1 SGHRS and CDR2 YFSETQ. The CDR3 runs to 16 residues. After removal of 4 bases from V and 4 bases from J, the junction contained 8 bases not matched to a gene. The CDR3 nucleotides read TGCGCCAGCAGCGCGGATGGACTAGCGGGACGAGAGACCCAGTACTTC. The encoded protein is CASSADGLAGRETQYF.

CDR3: CSARQGPETQYF. In DNA form, the CDR3 reads TGCAGCGCCCGACAGGGGCCAGAGACCCAGTACTTC. The V and J genes are TRBV29-1 and TRBJ2-5, with 8 bases identical to TRBD1. V trimming: 7 bases; J trimming: 4 bases; junction bases outside the gene matches: 5. This CDR3 has 12 residues. Germline V gene data show CDR1 as SQVTM and CDR2 as ANQGSEA.

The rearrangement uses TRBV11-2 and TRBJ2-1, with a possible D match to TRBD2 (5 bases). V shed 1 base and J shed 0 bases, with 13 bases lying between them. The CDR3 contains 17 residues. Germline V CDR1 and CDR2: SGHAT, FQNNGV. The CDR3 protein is CASSLVGRGYSYNEQFF. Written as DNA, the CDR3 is TGTGCCAGCAGCTTAGTAGGTCGCGGGTACTCCTACAATGAGCAGTTCTTC.

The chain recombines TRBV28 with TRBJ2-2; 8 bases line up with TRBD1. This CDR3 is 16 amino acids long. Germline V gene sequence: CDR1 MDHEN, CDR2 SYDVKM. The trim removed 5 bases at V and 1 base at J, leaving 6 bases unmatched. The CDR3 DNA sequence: TGTGCCAGCAGTGCCGCCGGGACAGGGAACACCGGGGAGCTGTTTTTT. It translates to CASSAAGTGNTGELFF.

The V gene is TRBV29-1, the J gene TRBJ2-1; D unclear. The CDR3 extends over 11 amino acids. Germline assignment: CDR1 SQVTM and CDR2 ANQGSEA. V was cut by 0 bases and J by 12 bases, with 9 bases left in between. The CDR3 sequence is CSVEEPYGQFF. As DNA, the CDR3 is TGCAGCGTTGAAGAGCCTTATGGGCAGTTCTTC.

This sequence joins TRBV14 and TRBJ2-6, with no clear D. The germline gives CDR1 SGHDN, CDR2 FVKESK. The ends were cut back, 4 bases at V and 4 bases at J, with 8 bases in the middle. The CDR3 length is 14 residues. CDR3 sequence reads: CASSREVGANVLTF. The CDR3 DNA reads TGTGCCAGCAGCCGTGAGGTCGGGGCCAACGTCCTGACTTTC.

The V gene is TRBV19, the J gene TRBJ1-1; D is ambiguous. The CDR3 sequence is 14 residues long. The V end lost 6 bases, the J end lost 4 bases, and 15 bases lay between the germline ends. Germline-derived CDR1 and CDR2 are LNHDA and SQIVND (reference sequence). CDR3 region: CASSEARLGTEAFF. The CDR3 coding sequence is TGTGCCAGTAGCGAGGCCAGACTGGGCACTGAAGCTTTCTTT. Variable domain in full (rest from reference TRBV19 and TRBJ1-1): DGGITQSPKYLFRKEGQNVTLSCEQNLNHDAMYWYRQDPGQGLRLIYYSQIVNDFQKGDIAEGYSVSREKKESFPLTVTSAQKNPTAFYLCASSEARLGTEAFFGQGTRLTVV.

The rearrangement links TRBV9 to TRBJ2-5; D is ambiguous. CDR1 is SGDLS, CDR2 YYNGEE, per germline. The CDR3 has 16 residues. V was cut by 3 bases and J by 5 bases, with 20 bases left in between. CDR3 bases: TGTGCCAGCAGCGCCTCAAACGCAGGCAGTGGGGAGACCCAGTACTTC. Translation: CASSASNAGSGETQYF.

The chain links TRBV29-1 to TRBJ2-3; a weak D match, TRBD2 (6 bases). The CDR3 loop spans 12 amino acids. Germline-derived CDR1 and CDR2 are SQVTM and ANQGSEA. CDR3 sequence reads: CVGGESTDTQYF. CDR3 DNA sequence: TGCGTCGGGGGAGAAAGCACAGATACGCAGTATTTT.

CDR3 sequence: CAGMGLAMYEQYF. The CDR3 region has the DNA TGTGCCGGAATGGGACTAGCGATGTACGAGCAGTACTTC. The chain has TRBV2 and TRBJ2-7; TRBD2 agrees at 10 bases. This CDR3 comprises 13 residues. Germline assignment: CDR1 SNHLY and CDR2 FYNNEI. V dropped 11 bases and J dropped 4; count of bases not matched to a gene: 8.

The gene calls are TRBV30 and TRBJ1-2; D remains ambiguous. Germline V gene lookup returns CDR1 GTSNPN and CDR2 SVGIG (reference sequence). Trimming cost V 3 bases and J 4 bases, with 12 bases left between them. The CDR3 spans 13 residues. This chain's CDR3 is CAWRRVQLYGYTF. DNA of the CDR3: TGTGCCTGGAGGAGGGTACAGCTCTATGGCTACACCTTC.

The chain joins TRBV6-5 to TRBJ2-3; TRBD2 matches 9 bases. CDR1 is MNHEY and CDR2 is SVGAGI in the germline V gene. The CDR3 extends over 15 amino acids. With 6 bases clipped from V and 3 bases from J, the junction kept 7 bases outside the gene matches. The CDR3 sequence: CASRIAGEKTDTQYF. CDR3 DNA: TGTGCCAGCAGGATAGCGGGAGAAAAGACAGATACGCAGTATTTT.

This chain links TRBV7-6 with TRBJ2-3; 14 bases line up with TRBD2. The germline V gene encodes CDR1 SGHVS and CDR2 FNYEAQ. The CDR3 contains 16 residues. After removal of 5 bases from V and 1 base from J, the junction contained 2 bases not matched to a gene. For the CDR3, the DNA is TGTGCCAGCAGCCTGACTAGCGGGAGGGGCACAGATACGCAGTATTTT. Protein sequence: CASSLTSGRGTDTQYF.

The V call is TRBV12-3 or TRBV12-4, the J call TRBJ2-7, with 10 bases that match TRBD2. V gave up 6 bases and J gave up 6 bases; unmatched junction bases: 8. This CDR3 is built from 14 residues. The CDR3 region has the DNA TGTGCCAGCAGCCCAACTAGCGGGAACAGCGAGCAGTACTTC. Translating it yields CASSPTSGNSEQYF.

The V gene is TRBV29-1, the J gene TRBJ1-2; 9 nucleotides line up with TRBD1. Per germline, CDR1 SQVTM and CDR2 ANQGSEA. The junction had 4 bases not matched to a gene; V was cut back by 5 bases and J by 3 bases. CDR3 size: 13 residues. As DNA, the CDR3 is TGCAGCGTTACCGACAGGGGGGACTATGGCTACACCTTC. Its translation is CSVTDRGDYGYTF.

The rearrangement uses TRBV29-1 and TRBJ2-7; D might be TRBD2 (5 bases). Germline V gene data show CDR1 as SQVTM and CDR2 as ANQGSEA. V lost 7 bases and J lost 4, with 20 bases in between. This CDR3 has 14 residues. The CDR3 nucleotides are TGCAGCGCCGGCCGGCGCGGAGGCCTATACGAGCAGTACTTC. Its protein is CSAGRRGGLYEQYF.

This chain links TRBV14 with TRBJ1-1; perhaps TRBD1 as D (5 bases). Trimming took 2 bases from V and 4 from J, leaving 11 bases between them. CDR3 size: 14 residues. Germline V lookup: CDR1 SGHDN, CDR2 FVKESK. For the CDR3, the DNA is TGTGCCAGCAGCCAACCCCAAAGGGGCACTGAAGCTTTCTTT. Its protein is CASSQPQRGTEAFF.

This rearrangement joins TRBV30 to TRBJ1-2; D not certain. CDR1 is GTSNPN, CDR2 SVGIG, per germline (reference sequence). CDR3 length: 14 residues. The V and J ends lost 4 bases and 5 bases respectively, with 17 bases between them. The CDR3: CAWTRPLLGYGYTF. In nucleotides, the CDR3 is TGTGCCTGGACCCGGCCCCTCCTGGGGTATGGCTACACCTTC.

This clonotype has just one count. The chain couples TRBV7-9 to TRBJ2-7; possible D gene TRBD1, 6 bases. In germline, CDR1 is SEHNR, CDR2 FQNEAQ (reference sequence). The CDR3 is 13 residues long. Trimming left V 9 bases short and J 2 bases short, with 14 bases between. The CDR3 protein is CASDRGNTYEQYF. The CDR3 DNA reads TGTGCCAGTGATAGGGGGAACACCTACGAGCAGTACTTC.

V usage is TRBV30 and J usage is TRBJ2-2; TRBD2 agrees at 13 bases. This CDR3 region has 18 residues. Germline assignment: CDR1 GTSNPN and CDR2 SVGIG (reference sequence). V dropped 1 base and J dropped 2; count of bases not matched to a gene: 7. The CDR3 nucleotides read TGTGCCTGGAGTGGCACTAGCGGGAGGGCCTACAACACCGGGGAGCTGTTTTTT. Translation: CAWSGTSGRAYNTGELFF.